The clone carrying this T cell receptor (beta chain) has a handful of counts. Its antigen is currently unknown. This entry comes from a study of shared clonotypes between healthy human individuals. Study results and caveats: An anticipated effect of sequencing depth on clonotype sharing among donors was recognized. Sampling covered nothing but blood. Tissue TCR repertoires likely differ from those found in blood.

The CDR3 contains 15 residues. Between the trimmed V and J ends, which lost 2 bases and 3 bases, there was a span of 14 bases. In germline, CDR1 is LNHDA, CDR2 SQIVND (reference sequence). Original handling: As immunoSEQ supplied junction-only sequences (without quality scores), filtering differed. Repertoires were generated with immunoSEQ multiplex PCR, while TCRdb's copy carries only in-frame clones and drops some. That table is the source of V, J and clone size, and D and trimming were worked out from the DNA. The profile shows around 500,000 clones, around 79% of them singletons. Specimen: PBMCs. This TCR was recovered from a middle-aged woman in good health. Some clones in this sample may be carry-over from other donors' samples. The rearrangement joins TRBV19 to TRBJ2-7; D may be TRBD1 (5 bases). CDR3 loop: CASSIRAWQGYEQYF. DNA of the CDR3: TGTGCCAGTAGTATAAGGGCGTGGCAGGGCTACGAGCAGTACTTC.